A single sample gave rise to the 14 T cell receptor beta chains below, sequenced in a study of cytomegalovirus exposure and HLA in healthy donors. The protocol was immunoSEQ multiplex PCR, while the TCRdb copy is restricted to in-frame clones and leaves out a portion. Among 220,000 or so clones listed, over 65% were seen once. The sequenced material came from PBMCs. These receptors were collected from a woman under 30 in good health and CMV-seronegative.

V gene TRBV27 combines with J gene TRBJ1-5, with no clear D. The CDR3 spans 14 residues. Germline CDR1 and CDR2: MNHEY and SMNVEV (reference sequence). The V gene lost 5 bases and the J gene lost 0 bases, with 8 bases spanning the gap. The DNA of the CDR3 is TGTGCCAGCAGTCCATTATATAGCAATCAGCCCCAGCATTTT. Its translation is CASSPLYSNQPQHF.

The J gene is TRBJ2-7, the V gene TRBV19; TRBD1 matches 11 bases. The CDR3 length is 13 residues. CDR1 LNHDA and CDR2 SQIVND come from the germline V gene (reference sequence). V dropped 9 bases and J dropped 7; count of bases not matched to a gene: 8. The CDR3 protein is CARRRDRGGEQYF. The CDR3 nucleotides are TGTGCCAGGCGCCGGGACAGGGGGGGAGAGCAGTACTTC. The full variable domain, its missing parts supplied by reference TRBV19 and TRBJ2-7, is DGGITQSPKYLFRKEGQNVTLSCEQNLNHDAMYWYRQDPGQGLRLIYYSQIVNDFQKGDIAEGYSVSREKKESFPLTVTSAQKNPTAFYLCARRRDRGGEQYFGPGTRLTVT.

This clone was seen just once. The CDR3 bases are TGTGCCAGCAAGCAGGGTGTAGGCAATCAGCCCCAGCATTTT. The encoded protein is CASKQGVGNQPQHF. V is TRBV6-1 and J is TRBJ1-5; D possibly corresponds to TRBD1 (5 bases). This CDR3 comprises 14 residues. CDR1 and CDR2 from the germline V gene are MNHNS and SASEGT. Between the trimmed V and J ends, which lost 7 bases and 2 bases, there was a span of 12 bases.

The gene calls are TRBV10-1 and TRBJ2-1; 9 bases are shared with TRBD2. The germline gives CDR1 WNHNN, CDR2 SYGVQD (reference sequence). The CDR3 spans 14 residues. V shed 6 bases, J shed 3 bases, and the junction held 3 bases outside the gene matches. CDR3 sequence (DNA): TGCGCCAGCAGCCTAGCGGGGAACTACAATGAGCAGTTCTTC. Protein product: CASSLAGNYNEQFF.

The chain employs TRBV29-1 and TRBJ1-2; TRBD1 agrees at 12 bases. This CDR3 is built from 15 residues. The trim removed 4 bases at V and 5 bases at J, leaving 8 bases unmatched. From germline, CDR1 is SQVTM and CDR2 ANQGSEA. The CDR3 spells CSVGGPGQGAYGYTF. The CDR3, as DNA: TGCAGCGTTGGGGGTCCGGGACAGGGGGCATATGGCTACACCTTC.

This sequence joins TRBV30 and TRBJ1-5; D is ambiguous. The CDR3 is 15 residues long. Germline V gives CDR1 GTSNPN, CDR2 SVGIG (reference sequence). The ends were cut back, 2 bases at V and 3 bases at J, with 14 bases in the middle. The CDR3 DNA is TGTGCCTGGAGTATGGGAACTGCGATCAATCAGCCCCAGCATTTT. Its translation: CAWSMGTAINQPQHF.

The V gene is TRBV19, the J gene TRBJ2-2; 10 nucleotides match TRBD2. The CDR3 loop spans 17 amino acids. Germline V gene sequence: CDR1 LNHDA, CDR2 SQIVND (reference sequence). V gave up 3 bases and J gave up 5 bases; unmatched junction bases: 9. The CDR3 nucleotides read TGTGCCAGTAGTATCCGTAGCGGGAGGAGAAGTACCGGGGAGCTGTTTTTT. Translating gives CASSIRSGRRSTGELFF. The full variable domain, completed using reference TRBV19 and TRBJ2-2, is DGGITQSPKYLFRKEGQNVTLSCEQNLNHDAMYWYRQDPGQGLRLIYYSQIVNDFQKGDIAEGYSVSREKKESFPLTVTSAQKNPTAFYLCASSIRSGRRSTGELFFGEGSRLTVL.

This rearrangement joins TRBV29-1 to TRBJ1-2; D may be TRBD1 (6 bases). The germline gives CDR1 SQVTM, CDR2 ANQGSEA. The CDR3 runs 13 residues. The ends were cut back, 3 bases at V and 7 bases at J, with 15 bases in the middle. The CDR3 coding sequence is TGCAGCGTTGAGAGGAGGGGGAGTGGTGGCTACACCTTC. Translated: CSVERRGSGGYTF.

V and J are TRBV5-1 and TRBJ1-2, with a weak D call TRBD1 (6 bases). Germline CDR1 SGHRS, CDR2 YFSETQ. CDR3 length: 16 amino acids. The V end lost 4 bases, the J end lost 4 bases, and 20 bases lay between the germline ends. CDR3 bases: TGCGCCAGCAGCCCCAGGGGACCCCCCGGCAGCTATGGCTACACCTTC. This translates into CASSPRGPPGSYGYTF. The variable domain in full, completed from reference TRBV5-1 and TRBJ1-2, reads KAGVTQTPRYLIKTRGQQVTLSCSPISGHRSVSWYQQTPGQGLQFLFEYFSETQRNKGNFPGRFSGRQFSNSRSEMNVSTLELGDSALYLCASSPRGPPGSYGYTFGSGTRLTVV.

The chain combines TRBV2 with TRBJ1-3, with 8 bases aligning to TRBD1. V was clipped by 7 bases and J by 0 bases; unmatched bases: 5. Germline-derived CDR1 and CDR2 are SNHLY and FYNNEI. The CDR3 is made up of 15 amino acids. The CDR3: CASTRDRNSGNTIYF. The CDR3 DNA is TGTGCCAGCACTAGGGACAGGAACTCTGGAAACACCATATATTTT.

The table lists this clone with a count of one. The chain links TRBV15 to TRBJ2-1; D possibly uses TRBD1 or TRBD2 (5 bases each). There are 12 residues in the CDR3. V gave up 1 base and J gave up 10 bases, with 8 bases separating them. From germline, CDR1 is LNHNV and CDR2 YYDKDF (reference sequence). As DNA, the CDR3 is TGTGCCACCAGCAGAGGGGGACCCGAGCAGTTCTTC. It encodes CATSRGGPEQFF.

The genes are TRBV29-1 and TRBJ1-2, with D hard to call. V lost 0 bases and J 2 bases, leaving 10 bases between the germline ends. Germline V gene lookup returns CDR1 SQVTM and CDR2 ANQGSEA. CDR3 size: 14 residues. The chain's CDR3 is CSVEDEGKNYGYTF. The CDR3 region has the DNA TGCAGCGTTGAAGATGAGGGTAAGAACTATGGCTACACCTTC.

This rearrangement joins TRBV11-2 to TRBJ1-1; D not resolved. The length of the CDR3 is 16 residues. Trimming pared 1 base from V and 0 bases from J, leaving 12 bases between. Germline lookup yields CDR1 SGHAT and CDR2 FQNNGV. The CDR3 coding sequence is TGTGCCAGCAGCTTAGGTAGTGCAGTTATGAACACTGAAGCTTTCTTT. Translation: CASSLGSAVMNTEAFF.

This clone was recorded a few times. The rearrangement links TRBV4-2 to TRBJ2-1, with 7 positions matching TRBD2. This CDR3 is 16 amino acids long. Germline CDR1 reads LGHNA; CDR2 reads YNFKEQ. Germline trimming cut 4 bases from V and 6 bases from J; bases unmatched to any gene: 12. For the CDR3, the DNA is TGTGCCAGCAGCCCCTTGACTAGCAGGACAACCAATGAGCAGTTCTTC. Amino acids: CASSPLTSRTTNEQFF.